The 9 T cell receptor beta chains below were found in one sample sequenced in a study of identical twins. TCRdb independently ran MiXCR on the 5' RACE reads; one entry per CDR3 protein. The sample records 420,000 or so distinct CDR3 sequences, about 18% being singletons. Source material: naive T cells sorted from blood. The receptors were gathered from a man aged 50 to 60 in good health.

The sample holds many counts of this clonotype. The chain recombines TRBV18 with TRBJ2-5; TRBD1 matches at 7 bases. This CDR3 has 13 residues. Germline V lookup: CDR1 KGHSH, CDR2 LQKENI. Unmatched junction bases numbered 5, after V lost 8 bases and J lost 2 bases. CDR3 bases: TGTGCCAGCAGTCCGGGACAGCAAGAGACCCAGTACTTC. Protein product: CASSPGQQETQYF.

The V gene is TRBV20-1, the J gene TRBJ1-5; D perhaps matches TRBD1 (5 bases). V was shortened by 6 bases and J by 2 bases, with 8 bases between the two germline ends. The CDR3 consists of 12 residues. From germline, CDR1 is DFQATT and CDR2 SNEGSKA (reference sequence). The CDR3 DNA is TGCAGTGCCGGGACCCGCAATCAGCCCCAGCATTTT. It specifies CSAGTRNQPQHF.

In this sample, this clonotype turned up many times. This chain joins TRBV6-1 and TRBJ2-5, with 7 bases fitting TRBD1. This CDR3 is built from 16 residues. With V trimmed by 6 bases and J by 1 base, 11 bases remained unmatched. The germline CDR1 and CDR2 sequences are MNHNS and SASEGT. As DNA, the CDR3 is TGTGCCAGCAGCCCCGATAGAGGGGGCCTCCAAGAGACCCAGTACTTC. The encoded protein is CASSPDRGGLQETQYF.

This clonotype was recorded only once. The V and J genes are TRBV15 and TRBJ1-2; unclear D gene. Trimming left V 0 bases short and J 7 bases short, with 12 bases between. Germline loops: CDR1 LNHNV, CDR2 YYDKDF (reference sequence). The CDR3 loop spans 14 amino acids. The CDR3, as DNA: TGTGCCACCAGCAGAGATCGAGGAGGGTTTGGCTACACCTTC. Residues: CATSRDRGGFGYTF.

This clonotype was picked up many times. The chain joins TRBV12-3 or TRBV12-4 to TRBJ2-1; 11 nucleotides line up with TRBD1. The CDR3 has 15 residues. V dropped 6 bases and J dropped 8; count of bases not matched to a gene: 9. The CDR3 DNA reads TGTGCCAGCAGATTCGAGGGACAGGGGGGCGATGAGCAGTTCTTC. Amino acids: CASRFEGQGGDEQFF.

This clonotype was seen a handful of times. The rearrangement uses TRBV6-6 and TRBJ2-7; 8 bases align to TRBD1. This CDR3 has 13 amino acids. V shed 5 bases, J shed 4 bases, and the junction held 4 bases outside the gene matches. The V gene's germline CDR1 is MNHNY and CDR2 SVGAGI (reference sequence). The CDR3 DNA reads as TGTGCCAGCAGTAAAACAGGGGGATACGAGCAGTACTTC. It yields the protein CASSKTGGYEQYF.

This clonotype was seen at least ten times. The chain links TRBV18 to TRBJ2-5, with 7 bases matching TRBD1. CDR3 length: 15 residues. The germline V gene encodes CDR1 KGHSH and CDR2 LQKENI. J was trimmed by 1 base and V by 2 bases; bases with no gene match: 4. The DNA for the CDR3 is TGTGCCAGCTCACCAGACGGGACAGTCCAAGAGACCCAGTACTTC. Its protein is CASSPDGTVQETQYF.

CDR3 nucleotides: TGTGCCAGCAGTGTAATTCCGGGGGGCGATGAGCAGTTCTTC. It is translated as CASSVIPGGDEQFF. The chain employs TRBV2 and TRBJ2-1; a weak D match, TRBD2 (7 bases). CDR1 SNHLY and CDR2 FYNNEI come from the germline V gene. V was shortened by 4 bases and J by 8 bases, with 15 bases between the two germline ends. The CDR3 sequence is 14 residues long.

This clonotype was found a few times. The chain carries TRBV15 and TRBJ2-7, with D unclear. The V gene lost 4 bases and the J gene lost 2 bases, with 9 bases spanning the gap. The CDR3 sequence is 13 residues long. Germline CDR1 LNHNV, CDR2 YYDKDF (reference sequence). DNA of the CDR3: TGTGCCACCAGCATGGGTCATCCCTACGAGCAGTACTTC. The encoded protein is CATSMGHPYEQYF.